The entry that follows covers one T cell receptor (beta chain) sequence. What it recognizes is unknown. Trimming removed 3 bases at V and 4 bases at J, with 7 bases between. Germline values: CDR1 LNHDA, CDR2 SQIVND (reference sequence). The CDR3 runs 13 residues. These data originate in a study of cytomegalovirus exposure and HLA in healthy donors. Use of 60 Vbeta and 13 Jbeta primers characterized the PCR. Method: immunoSEQ multiplex PCR; TCRdb's copy keeps in-frame clones and lacks some. The table lists some 150,000 clones, 70% to 80% of them singletons. General study results and limits: A classifier reportedly called cytomegalovirus status with high sensitivity and specificity. With later analysis, a missense DCLRE1C variant became linked to TCR beta V- and J-gene trimming. A later look showed TCR association rates differing by HLA locus, highest for DRB1 and lowest for HLA-C. TCR beta sequences reportedly predicted the HLA-A and HLA-B alleles of most subjects accurately.

This TCR was recovered from a woman aged 55-69 years in good health and CMV-seropositive. Specimen: PBMCs. The chain links TRBV19 to TRBJ1-5; D ambiguous. The CDR3: CASSMGLNQPQHF. The DNA for the CDR3 is TGTGCCAGTAGTATGGGCTTAAATCAGCCCCAGCATTTT.